The 32 T cell receptor beta chains reported below all come from one sample, sequenced in a study of shared clonotypes between healthy human individuals. Measured with immunoSEQ multiplex PCR; TCRdb has only the in-frame clones, and not every one. The sample carries about 520,000 clones, 90% to 97% recorded once. The sequenced sample was naive CD4+ T cells sorted from blood. Subset here: CD45RA+ positively selected. The origin of the receptors is a woman aged 30 to 39 in good health.

This clone was counted once. The gene calls are TRBV5-1 and TRBJ2-1; D may be TRBD2 (6 bases). The V gene lost 0 bases and the J gene lost 0 bases, with 10 bases spanning the gap. Germline CDR1 is SGHRS and CDR2 is YFSETQ. The CDR3 is made up of 16 amino acids. The CDR3 bases are TGCGCCAGCAGCTTGGCCGCGGGAAGCTCCTACAATGAGCAGTTCTTC. Translation gives CASSLAAGSSYNEQFF.

The sample holds one count of this clone. This sequence joins TRBV15 and TRBJ2-1; D call uncertain. V lost 3 bases and J lost 9, with 9 bases in between. Looked up from germline, CDR1 is LNHNV and CDR2 is YYDKDF (reference sequence). This CDR3 is 12 amino acids long. CDR3 sequence: CATSSTRVEQFF. CDR3 in DNA: TGTGCCACCAGCAGTACAAGGGTTGAGCAGTTCTTC.

This clone was counted once. The chain employs TRBV6-1 and TRBJ2-3; D gene ambiguous. Per the germline V gene, CDR1 is MNHNS and CDR2 is SASEGT. Deletions cut 1 base from V and 0 bases from J, with 5 bases between. The CDR3 has 14 residues. CDR3 in amino acids: CASSEGFSTDTQYF. DNA for the CDR3: TGTGCCAGCAGTGAAGGGTTCAGCACAGATACGCAGTATTTT.

This clone came up once. The J gene is TRBJ2-7, the V gene TRBV10-2, with D possibly called TRBD1 or TRBD2 (5 bases each). CDR1 is WSHSY, CDR2 SAAADI, per germline. Trimming took 6 bases from V and 2 from J, leaving 17 bases between them. The CDR3 covers 15 residues. CDR3 nucleotides: TGCGCCAGCAGGTTCCCCGGGACGGAGACCTACGAGCAGTACTTC. Amino acids: CASRFPGTETYEQYF.

There are a few counts of this clone. This chain connects TRBV7-8 to TRBJ1-1; possible D gene TRBD1, 5 bases. This CDR3 spans 14 amino acids. Germline CDR1 reads SGHVS; CDR2 reads FQNEAQ. Trimming removed 2 bases at V and 4 bases at J, with 11 bases between. The CDR3 spells CASSLHRNPTEAFF. CDR3 DNA: TGTGCCAGCAGCTTACACAGGAATCCCACTGAAGCTTTCTTT. Variable domain in full (rest from reference TRBV7-8 and TRBJ1-1): GAGVSQSPRYKVAKRGQDVALRCDPISGHVSLFWYQQALGQGPEFLTYFQNEAQLDKSGLPSDRFFAERPEGSVSTLKIQRTQQEDSAVYLCASSLHRNPTEAFFGQGTRLTVV.

V is TRBV2 and J is TRBJ2-3, with 12 bases identical to TRBD2. V trimming: 6 bases; J trimming: 3 bases; junction bases outside the gene matches: 10. Germline loops: CDR1 SNHLY, CDR2 FYNNEI. The CDR3 covers 17 residues. CDR3 sequence: CASSSRTSGMATDTQYF. The CDR3 region has the DNA TGTGCCAGCAGCTCTAGGACTAGCGGGATGGCTACAGATACGCAGTATTTT.

This clone was seen once. The chain joins TRBV7-9 to TRBJ2-2, with 8 bases fitting TRBD1. Trimming took 4 bases from V and 3 from J; bases not matched to a gene: 7. The length of the CDR3 is 16 residues. Germline V gene sequence: CDR1 SEHNR, CDR2 FQNEAQ (reference sequence). CDR3 nucleotides: TGTGCCAGCAGCTCCCCCAGGGGGCGGGACACCGGGGAGCTGTTTTTT. Translation gives CASSSPRGRDTGELFF.

The DNA for the CDR3 is TGTGCCAGCAGCCGGACTAGCGGGAGCCCAAGCGAGCAGTACTTC. Its protein product is CASSRTSGSPSEQYF. V gene TRBV13 combines with J gene TRBJ2-7, with 13 bases identical to TRBD2. Germline values: CDR1 PRHDT, CDR2 FYEKMQ (reference sequence). This CDR3 contains 15 residues. The ends lost 5 bases at V and 6 bases at J; junction bases unmatched: 7. The full variable domain, rest sourced from reference TRBV13 and TRBJ2-7, is AAGVIQSPRHLIKEKRETATLKCYPIPRHDTVYWYQQGPGQDPQFLISFYEKMQSDKGSIPDRFSAQQFSDYHSELNMSSLELGDSALYFCASSRTSGSPSEQYFGPGTRLTVT.

The gene calls are TRBV6-5 and TRBJ1-4, with a weak D call TRBD1 (6 bases). CDR1 is MNHEY, CDR2 SVGAGI, per germline. V was trimmed by 6 bases and J by 5 bases, leaving 16 bases between them. This CDR3 has 15 residues. The CDR3 DNA reads as TGTGCCAGCAGCCGCCTCGGGGGGCGGAATGAAAAACTGTTTTTT. The encoded protein is CASSRLGGRNEKLFF.

J is TRBJ2-3 and V is TRBV28; TRBD2 might be the D (6 bases). CDR3 size: 12 residues. CDR1 and CDR2 from the germline V gene are MDHEN and SYDVKM. V was clipped by 3 bases and J by 9 bases, with 10 bases between them. The CDR3 sequence: CASSFGGETQYF. The CDR3 bases are TGTGCCAGCAGTTTCGGCGGGGAGACGCAGTATTTT.

This clone has just one count. The chain uses TRBV5-1 and TRBJ2-3; possible D gene TRBD2, 5 bases. The CDR3 spans 16 residues. Deletions cut 0 bases from V and 0 bases from J, with 11 bases between. The germline gives CDR1 SGHRS, CDR2 YFSETQ. The CDR3 DNA is TGCGCCAGCAGCTTGGGAGTAGCGTCTAGCACAGATACGCAGTATTTT. Its translation: CASSLGVASSTDTQYF.

The chain combines TRBV6-5 with TRBJ2-5, with 8 bases aligning to TRBD1. Germline-derived CDR1 and CDR2 are MNHEY and SVGAGI. The CDR3 length is 16 residues. J gave up 2 bases and V 4 bases, and 9 bases lay outside the gene matches. CDR3 sequence (DNA): TGTGCCAGCAGTTCATTCCGCGGGACAGGTCAAGAGACCCAGTACTTC. Translation gives CASSSFRGTGQETQYF.

This clone has only one observation. This chain uses TRBV19 with TRBJ2-7; possibly TRBD2 for D (5 bases). CDR1 and CDR2 from the germline V gene are LNHDA and SQIVND (reference sequence). V was cut by 7 bases and J by 5 bases, with 18 bases left in between. CDR3 length: 14 residues. CDR3 residues: CASTDKDWGDEQYF. In DNA, the CDR3 is TGTGCCAGTACAGATAAGGACTGGGGTGACGAGCAGTACTTC.

CDR3 bases: TGTGCCAGCTCACTCGGACAGAGCAATCAGCCCCAGCATTTT. It yields the protein CASSLGQSNQPQHF. The chain carries TRBV18 and TRBJ1-5; possibly TRBD1 for D (6 bases). V was cut by 4 bases and J by 1 base, with 8 bases left in between. The CDR3 has 14 amino acids. The germline V gene has CDR1 KGHSH and CDR2 LQKENI.

The V call is TRBV7-2, the J call TRBJ2-3, with 10 bases matching TRBD2. The length of the CDR3 is 17 residues. Trimming at V came to 3 bases and at J to 6 bases, leaving 12 bases not matched to a gene. The germline gives CDR1 SGHTA, CDR2 FQGNSA. This CDR3 is CASSLVPSGSGSDTQYF. In DNA form, the CDR3 reads TGTGCCAGCAGCTTGGTTCCTAGCGGGAGTGGGTCGGATACGCAGTATTTT.

The chain combines TRBV11-2 with TRBJ2-1, with a possible D match to TRBD1 (6 bases). The CDR3 runs to 12 residues. Germline V lookup: CDR1 SGHAT, CDR2 FQNNGV. V lost 3 bases to trimming and J lost 9 bases, with 9 bases between them. CDR3: CASSFQGLEQFF. The CDR3 coding sequence is TGTGCCAGCAGCTTTCAGGGGCTTGAGCAGTTCTTC.

The chain combines TRBV18 with TRBJ1-1; 8 positions agree with TRBD1. The junction had 0 bases not matched to a gene; V was cut back by 3 bases and J by 3 bases. CDR3 size: 13 residues. Per the germline V gene, CDR1 is KGHSH and CDR2 is LQKENI. The CDR3 region has the DNA TGTGCCAGCTCACCGGGACAGGACACTGAAGCTTTCTTT. It yields the protein CASSPGQDTEAFF.

V and J are TRBV19 and TRBJ1-2; perhaps TRBD1 as D (5 bases). Trimming shortened V by 7 bases and J by 3 bases, and 15 bases separated the two germline ends. The CDR3 length is 14 residues. CDR1 and CDR2 (germline): LNHDA, SQIVND (reference sequence). CDR3 nucleotides: TGTGCCAGTACCTCGACAGTTCAGGACTATGGCTACACCTTC. This translates into CASTSTVQDYGYTF.

Note on this clone: The same CDR3 arises from other DNA sequences in this sample as well. Written as DNA, the CDR3 is TGTGCCAGCAGTACCGGGGAGGGGCACACTGAAGCTTTCTTT. It codes for CASSTGEGHTEAFF. The V and J genes are TRBV28 and TRBJ1-1; weak D call: TRBD1 (5 bases). With 5 bases removed from V and 3 bases from J, the gap between germline ends came to 13 bases. Germline V CDR1 and CDR2: MDHEN, SYDVKM. The CDR3 covers 14 residues. Combining the CDR3 with reference TRBV28 and TRBJ1-1 gives the whole variable domain DVKVTQSSRYLVKRTGEKVFLECVQDMDHENMFWYRQDPGLGLRLIYFSYDVKMKEKGDIPEGYSVSREKKERFSLILESASTNQTSMYLCASSTGEGHTEAFFGQGTRLTVV.

The chain uses TRBV28 and TRBJ1-4, with 8 bases aligning to TRBD1. Germline V gene lookup returns CDR1 MDHEN and CDR2 SYDVKM. This CDR3 comprises 15 residues. Trimming removed 4 bases from V and 6 bases from J; junction bases left unmatched: 7. The CDR3 DNA follows: TGTGCCAGCAGTTCATACCAGGGGGCAGATGAAAAACTGTTTTTT. Protein product: CASSSYQGADEKLFF.

In its sample, this clone was seen once. CDR3 in amino acids: CASSLDLGRTLGDEQYF. CDR3 sequence (DNA): TGTGCCAGCAGCTTAGATCTGGGGCGCACTTTGGGGGACGAGCAGTACTTC. This chain links TRBV11-2 with TRBJ2-7, with D perhaps TRBD1 or TRBD2 (5 bases each). Germline V gene lookup returns CDR1 SGHAT and CDR2 FQNNGV. Trimming took 0 bases from V and 5 from J, leaving 20 bases between them. CDR3 length: 17 residues.

The chain is built from TRBV6-1 and TRBJ2-5; 10 positions agree with TRBD1. Germline trimming cut 6 bases from V and 5 bases from J; bases unmatched to any gene: 6. CDR1 is MNHNS, CDR2 SASEGT, per germline. The CDR3 covers 14 residues. CDR3 sequence (DNA): TGTGCCAGCAGAGCGCTGGACAGGGGGGAGACCCAGTACTTC. Translation gives CASRALDRGETQYF.

With regard to this clone: This specimen includes other DNA sequences encoding the same CDR3. The rearrangement uses TRBV28 and TRBJ1-6; D unclear. The germline V gene encodes CDR1 MDHEN and CDR2 SYDVKM. V gave up 3 bases and J gave up 8 bases, with 5 bases separating them. The CDR3 has 12 amino acids. The CDR3 is CASSFSDSPLHF. CDR3 nucleotides: TGTGCCAGCAGTTTCTCGGATTCACCCCTCCACTTT. Together with reference TRBV28 and TRBJ1-6, the CDR3 gives the full variable domain: DVKVTQSSRYLVKRTGEKVFLECVQDMDHENMFWYRQDPGLGLRLIYFSYDVKMKEKGDIPEGYSVSREKKERFSLILESASTNQTSMYLCASSFSDSPLHFGNGTRLTVT.

The gene calls are TRBV6-5 and TRBJ1-2, with 7 bases fitting TRBD1. The CDR3 spans 16 residues. CDR1 is MNHEY and CDR2 is SVGAGI in the germline V gene. The J segment lost 5 bases and the V segment lost 0 bases, leaving 9 bases of the junction unmatched. CDR3 amino acids: CASSYSHRGQTYGYTF. The CDR3 DNA reads TGTGCCAGCAGTTACTCTCATCGGGGACAGACATATGGCTACACCTTC.

The chain recombines TRBV10-1 with TRBJ2-1; D uncertain. Germline loops: CDR1 WNHNN, CDR2 SYGVQD (reference sequence). V dropped 4 bases and J dropped 2 bases, with 6 bases sitting between them. The CDR3 extends over 13 amino acids. The CDR3 protein is CASSVGTYNEQFF. The CDR3 region has the DNA TGCGCCAGCAGTGTGGGAACCTACAATGAGCAGTTCTTC.

The chain has TRBV6-6 and TRBJ1-2; D gene ambiguous. Germline lookup yields CDR1 MNHNY and CDR2 SVGAGI (reference sequence). Trimming left V 0 bases short and J 5 bases short, with 10 bases between. This CDR3 is built from 14 residues. The chain's CDR3 is CASSYSPRSYGYTF. The CDR3 DNA follows: TGTGCCAGCAGTTACTCCCCCAGATCTTATGGCTACACCTTC.

A remark on this clone: Other nucleotide sequences in the sample specify the same CDR3. In DNA form, the CDR3 reads TGTGCCAGCTCACCACCGTACAGCCAAGAGACCCAGTACTTC. Protein sequence: CASSPPYSQETQYF. The chain uses TRBV18 and TRBJ2-5; no firm D call. Trimming removed 0 bases from V and 1 base from J, with 6 bases in between. Germline lookup yields CDR1 KGHSH and CDR2 LQKENI. The CDR3 runs 14 residues. Full variable domain (remainder filled in from reference TRBV18 and TRBJ2-5): NAGVMQNPRHLVRRRGQEARLRCSPMKGHSHVYWYRQLPEEGLKFMVYLQKENIIDESGMPKERFSAEFPKEGPSILRIQQVVRGDSAAYFCASSPPYSQETQYFGPGTRLLVL.

The chain is built from TRBV10-2 and TRBJ2-7; 7 bases match TRBD1. Germline-derived CDR1 and CDR2 are WSHSY and SAAADI. V trimming: 3 bases; J trimming: 2 bases; junction bases outside the gene matches: 1. The CDR3 has 13 residues. CDR3 region: CASSEGGAYEQYF. The CDR3 nucleotides read TGCGCCAGCAGTGAAGGGGGCGCCTACGAGCAGTACTTC.

This chain joins TRBV27 and TRBJ2-4; tentative D call: TRBD2 (5 bases). Per the germline V gene, CDR1 is MNHEY and CDR2 is SMNVEV (reference sequence). V shed 5 bases and J shed 3 bases, with 14 bases lying between them. CDR3 length: 15 residues. The CDR3 loop reads CASSPRRALKNIQYF. In DNA form, the CDR3 reads TGTGCCAGCAGTCCCCGGCGGGCTCTCAAAAACATTCAGTACTTC.

This sequence joins TRBV7-2 and TRBJ2-7; 8 positions match TRBD2. The germline V gene encodes CDR1 SGHTA and CDR2 FQGNSA. CDR3 size: 15 residues. The V and J ends lost 3 bases and 0 bases, in that order; junction bases with no gene match: 4. CDR3 region: CASSFLSGISYEQYF. CDR3 nucleotides: TGTGCCAGCAGCTTCCTTAGCGGGATCTCCTACGAGCAGTACTTC. The full variable domain, with the rest looked up from reference TRBV7-2 and TRBJ2-7, is GAGVSQSPSNKVTEKGKDVELRCDPISGHTALYWYRQSLGQGLEFLIYFQGNSAPDKSGLPSDRFSAERTGGSVSTLTIQRTQQEDSAVYLCASSFLSGISYEQYFGPGTRLTVT.

The genes are TRBV7-2 and TRBJ2-7; 10 bases align to TRBD2. In germline, CDR1 is SGHTA, CDR2 FQGNSA. J lost 3 bases, V lost 7 bases, and 3 bases had no gene match. The CDR3 runs to 13 residues. The DNA of the CDR3 is TGTGCCAGCACCCGGACTAGCGGCTACGAGCAGTACTTC. Protein product: CASTRTSGYEQYF.

CDR3 sequence: CASSQGGSRAGNTIYF. The DNA for the CDR3 is TGCGCCAGCAGCCAAGGGGGGAGCCGCGCTGGAAACACCATATATTTT. V and J are TRBV4-1 and TRBJ1-3; D might be TRBD1 (5 bases). The germline CDR1 and CDR2 sequences are MGHRA and YSYEKL. V was clipped by 1 base and J by 2 bases, with 12 bases between them. This CDR3 region has 16 residues.